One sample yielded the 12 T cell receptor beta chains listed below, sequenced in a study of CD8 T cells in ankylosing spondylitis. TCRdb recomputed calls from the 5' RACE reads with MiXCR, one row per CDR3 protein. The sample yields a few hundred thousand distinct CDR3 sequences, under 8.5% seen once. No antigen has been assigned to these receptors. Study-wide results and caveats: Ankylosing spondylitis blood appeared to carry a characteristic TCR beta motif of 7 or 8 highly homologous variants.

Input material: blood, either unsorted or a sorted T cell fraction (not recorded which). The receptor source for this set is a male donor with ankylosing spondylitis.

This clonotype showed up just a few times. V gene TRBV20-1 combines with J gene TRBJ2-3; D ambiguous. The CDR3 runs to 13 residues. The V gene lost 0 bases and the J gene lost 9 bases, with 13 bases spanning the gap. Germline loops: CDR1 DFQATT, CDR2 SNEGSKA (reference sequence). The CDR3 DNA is TGCAGTGCTAGAGAAGGTGGATCGGTGACGCAGTATTTT. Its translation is CSAREGGSVTQYF.

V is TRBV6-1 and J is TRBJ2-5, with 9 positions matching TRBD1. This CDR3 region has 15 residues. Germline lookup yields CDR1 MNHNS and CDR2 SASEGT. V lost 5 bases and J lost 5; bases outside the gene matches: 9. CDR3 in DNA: TGTGCCAGCAGTCGTCCCGGGACAGGGTTTGAGACCCAGTACTTC. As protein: CASSRPGTGFETQYF.

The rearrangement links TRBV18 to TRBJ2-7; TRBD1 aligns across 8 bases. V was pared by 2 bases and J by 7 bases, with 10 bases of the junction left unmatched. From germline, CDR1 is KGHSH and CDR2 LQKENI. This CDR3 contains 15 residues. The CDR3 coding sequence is TGTGCCAGCTCACCATACGGACAGGGTTCGGGGGAGCAGTACTTC. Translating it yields CASSPYGQGSGEQYF.

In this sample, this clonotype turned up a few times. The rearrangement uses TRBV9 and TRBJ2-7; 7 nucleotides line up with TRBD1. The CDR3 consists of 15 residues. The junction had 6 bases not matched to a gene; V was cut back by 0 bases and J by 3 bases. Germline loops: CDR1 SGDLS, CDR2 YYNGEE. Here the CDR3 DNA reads TGTGCCAGCAGCGTAGGGGGGACAGATGTCTACGAGCAGTACTTC. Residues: CASSVGGTDVYEQYF.

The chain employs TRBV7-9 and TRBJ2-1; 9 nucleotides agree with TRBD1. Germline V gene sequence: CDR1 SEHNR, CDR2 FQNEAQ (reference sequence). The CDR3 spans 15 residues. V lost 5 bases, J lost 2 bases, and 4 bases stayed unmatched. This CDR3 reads CASSGQGSPYNEQFF. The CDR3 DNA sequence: TGTGCCAGCAGCGGACAGGGGAGCCCCTACAATGAGCAGTTCTTC.

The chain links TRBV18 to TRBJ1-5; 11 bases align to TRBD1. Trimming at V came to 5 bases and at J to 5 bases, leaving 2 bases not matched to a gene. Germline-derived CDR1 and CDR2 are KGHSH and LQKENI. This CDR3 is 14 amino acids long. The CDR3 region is CASSGQGADQPQHF. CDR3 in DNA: TGTGCCAGCTCAGGACAGGGGGCTGATCAGCCCCAGCATTTT.

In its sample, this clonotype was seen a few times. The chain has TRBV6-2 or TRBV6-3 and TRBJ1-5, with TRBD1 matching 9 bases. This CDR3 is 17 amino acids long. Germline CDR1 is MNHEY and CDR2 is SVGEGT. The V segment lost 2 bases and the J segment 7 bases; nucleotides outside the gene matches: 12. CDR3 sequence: CASSYGLGQGPRQPQHF. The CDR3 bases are TGTGCCAGCAGTTACGGCCTTGGACAGGGGCCACGGCAGCCCCAGCATTTT.

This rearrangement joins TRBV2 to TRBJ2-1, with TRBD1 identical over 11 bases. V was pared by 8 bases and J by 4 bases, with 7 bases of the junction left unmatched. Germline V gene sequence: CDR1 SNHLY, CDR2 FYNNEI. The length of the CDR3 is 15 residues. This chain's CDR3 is CASQTGQGAYNEQFF. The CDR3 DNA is TGTGCCAGCCAGACAGGACAGGGGGCTTACAATGAGCAGTTCTTC.

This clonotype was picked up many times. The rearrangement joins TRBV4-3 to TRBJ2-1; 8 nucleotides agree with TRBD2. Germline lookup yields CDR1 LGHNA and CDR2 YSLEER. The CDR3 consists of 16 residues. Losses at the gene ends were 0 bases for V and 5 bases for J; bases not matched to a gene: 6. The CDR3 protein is CASSQDWREDNNEQFF. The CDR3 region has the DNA TGCGCCAGCAGCCAAGATTGGCGGGAGGATAACAATGAGCAGTTCTTC.

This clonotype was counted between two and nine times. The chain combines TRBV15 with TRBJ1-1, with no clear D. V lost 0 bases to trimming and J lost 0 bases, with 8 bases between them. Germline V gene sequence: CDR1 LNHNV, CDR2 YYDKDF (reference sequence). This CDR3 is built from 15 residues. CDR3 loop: CATSRDLSVNTEAFF. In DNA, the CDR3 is TGTGCCACCAGCAGAGATCTCTCCGTGAACACTGAAGCTTTCTTT.

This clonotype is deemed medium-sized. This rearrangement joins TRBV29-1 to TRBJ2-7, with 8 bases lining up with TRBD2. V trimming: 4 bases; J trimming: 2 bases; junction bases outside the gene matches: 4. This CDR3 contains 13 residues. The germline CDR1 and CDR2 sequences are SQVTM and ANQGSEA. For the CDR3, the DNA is TGCAGCGTTGTAAGCGGGAGTCCCTACGAGCAGTACTTC. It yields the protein CSVVSGSPYEQYF.

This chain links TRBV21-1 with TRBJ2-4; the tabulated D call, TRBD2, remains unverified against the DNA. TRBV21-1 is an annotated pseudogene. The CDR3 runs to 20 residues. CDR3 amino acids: CASSKARWAGPRRAKNIQYF. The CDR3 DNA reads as TGTGCCAGCAGCAAAGCGCGGTGGGCCGGACCTAGGAGGGCCAAAAACATTCAGTACTTC.